The 13 T cell receptor beta chains below were found in one sample sequenced in a study of vaccination effects on CD4 cells after COVID-19. Some clones are missing from TCRdb's copy, which holds only in-frame ones; the method was immunoSEQ multiplex PCR. The repertoire holds 20,000 to 30,000 clones, with roughly three quarters as singletons. Ahead of sequencing, the ViraFEST assay grew antigen-specific CD4+ T cells using viral peptide pools. A 10-day culture period preceded the isolation of CD4+ T cells. All study participants received two doses of BNT162b2 or mRNA-1273 vaccine. These receptors' targets are unknown. The specimen was CD4+ T cells from PBMCs cultured with SARS-CoV-2 spike peptides, collected after COVID-19 vaccination. The source is a human donor who received a COVID-19 vaccine.

This rearrangement joins TRBV6-1 to TRBJ2-2, with TRBD1 matching over 8 bases. The CDR3 extends over 16 amino acids. CDR1 is MNHNS, CDR2 SASEGT, per germline. V lost 0 bases, J lost 8 bases, and 8 bases stayed unmatched. CDR3 loop: CASSEARQGTLGELFF. The CDR3 DNA reads TGTGCCAGCAGTGAAGCGAGACAGGGGACTTTGGGGGAGCTGTTTTTT.

The rearrangement uses TRBV3-1 (or the pseudogene TRBV3-2) and TRBJ1-2; maybe TRBD1 (5 bases). CDR1 is LGHDT and CDR2 is YNNKEL in the germline V gene (reference sequence). Trimming removed 0 bases at V and 7 bases at J, with 15 bases between. The CDR3 totals 15 residues. The CDR3 loop reads CASSQDRDGWSGYTF. In DNA, the CDR3 is TGTGCCAGCAGCCAAGATCGGGACGGATGGTCTGGCTACACCTTC.

The rearrangement uses TRBV6-5 and TRBJ2-1; D is possibly TRBD2 (6 bases). CDR1 and CDR2 from the germline V gene are MNHEY and SVGAGI. The CDR3 sequence is 13 residues long. V lost 2 bases to trimming and J lost 6 bases, with 8 bases between them. This chain's CDR3 is CASSYRELNEQFF. The CDR3 region has the DNA TGTGCCAGCAGTTACCGGGAGCTCAATGAGCAGTTCTTC.

There are a few counts of this clone. The V call is TRBV3-1 (or the pseudogene TRBV3-2), the J call TRBJ1-2; D unresolved. This CDR3 spans 13 amino acids. CDR1 is LGHDT and CDR2 is YNNKEL in the germline V gene (reference sequence). Trimming left V 1 base short and J 0 bases short, with 3 bases between. CDR3 residues: CASSQGSNYGYTF. CDR3 coding DNA: TGTGCCAGCAGCCAAGGATCTAACTATGGCTACACCTTC.

The chain links TRBV5-1 to TRBJ2-1; TRBD2 agrees at 11 bases. Germline-derived CDR1 and CDR2 are SGHRS and YFSETQ. The V segment lost 6 bases and the J segment 0 bases; nucleotides outside the gene matches: 5. This CDR3 has 16 amino acids. This chain's CDR3 is CASNLAGGLSYNEQFF. CDR3 sequence (DNA): TGCGCCAGCAATCTAGCGGGAGGTCTCTCCTACAATGAGCAGTTCTTC.

J is TRBJ2-1 and V is TRBV6-4; tentative D call: TRBD2 (6 bases). Germline-derived CDR1 and CDR2 are MRHNA and SNTAGT. V shed 6 bases and J shed 3 bases, with 18 bases lying between them. The CDR3 has 16 residues. This chain's CDR3 is CASSDTLARDYNEQFF. CDR3 DNA sequence: TGTGCCAGCAGCGACACGCTAGCGAGGGACTACAATGAGCAGTTCTTC.

The chain has TRBV7-6 and TRBJ2-1; no reliable D call. V was trimmed by 1 base and J by 7 bases, leaving 17 bases between them. Germline CDR1 is SGHVS and CDR2 is FNYEAQ. This CDR3 comprises 16 residues. The CDR3 coding sequence is TGTGCCAGCAGCTTAGGATGGGCGGCCCCTGGGAATGAGCAGTTCTTC. Its protein is CASSLGWAAPGNEQFF.

The chain employs TRBV7-2 and TRBJ2-5, with 12 bases identical to TRBD2. V shed 4 bases, J shed 5 bases, and the junction held 5 bases outside the gene matches. Germline CDR1 reads SGHTA; CDR2 reads FQGNSA. CDR3 length: 15 residues. CDR3 coding DNA: TGTGCCAGCAGCTGGACTAGCGGGGTACTGGAGACCCAGTACTTC. This encodes CASSWTSGVLETQYF.

There are a few counts of this clone. The chain joins TRBV11-3 to TRBJ1-1; 7 bases match TRBD1. V shed 2 bases and J 2 bases; nucleotides not matched to a gene: 2. In germline, CDR1 is SGHNT, CDR2 YENEEA. The CDR3 covers 14 residues. CDR3 loop: CASSLSGGNTEAFF. For the CDR3, the DNA is TGTGCCAGCAGCTTATCAGGGGGTAACACTGAAGCTTTCTTT.

For the CDR3, the DNA is TGTGCCAGCAGCCAAAAGGAGGGTGAGCAGTTCTTC. Translated, it gives CASSQKEGEQFF. The chain combines TRBV5-4 with TRBJ2-1; a weak D match, TRBD2 (6 bases). The CDR3 covers 12 residues. From germline, CDR1 is SGHNT and CDR2 YYREEE (reference sequence). The V gene lost 4 bases and the J gene lost 9 bases, with 11 bases spanning the gap. Using reference TRBV5-4 and TRBJ2-1 for the parts outside the CDR3, the full variable domain is ETGVTQSPTHLIKTRGQQVTLRCSSQSGHNTVSWYQQALGQGPQFIFQYYREEENGRGNFPPRFSGLQFPNYSSELNVNALELDDSALYLCASSQKEGEQFFGPGTRLTVL.

This rearrangement joins TRBV18 to TRBJ2-7; a possible D gene is TRBD2 (5 bases). The germline V gene encodes CDR1 KGHSH and CDR2 LQKENI. CDR3 length equals 14 residues. V was pared by 2 bases and J by 3 bases, with 11 bases between. For the CDR3, the DNA is TGTGCCAGCTCACCAGGGCGGGTAATCTACGAGCAGTACTTC. Translating gives CASSPGRVIYEQYF.

The chain recombines TRBV20-1 with TRBJ1-2, with D unresolved. This CDR3 has 11 amino acids. V was pared by 6 bases and J by 8 bases, with 13 bases between. Germline loops: CDR1 DFQATT, CDR2 SNEGSKA (reference sequence). CDR3 DNA: TGCAGTGCAGTCCCAAGGAGCGGCTACACCTTC. This gives the protein CSAVPRSGYTF.

The rearrangement joins TRBV5-6 to TRBJ1-2, with 9 bases aligning to TRBD1. The CDR3 loop spans 14 amino acids. Per the germline V gene, CDR1 is SGHDT and CDR2 is YYEEEE. V gave up 4 bases and J gave up 5 bases; unmatched junction bases: 6. This CDR3 reads CASSNGTGPYGYTF. Here the CDR3 DNA reads TGTGCCAGCAGCAATGGGACAGGGCCTTATGGCTACACCTTC.